A selection of T cell receptor beta chains follows, all from one sample in a study of vaccination and CD4 T cells after COVID-19. TCRdb recomputed calls from the PCR reads with MiXCR, one row per CDR3 protein. The table shows tens of thousands of distinct CDR3 sequences, with about 42% occurring only once. What these receptors recognize is not known. This sample comprised CD4+ T cells from blood, cultured in vitro, obtained before SARS-CoV-2 vaccination. The receptors were sampled from a human donor who received a COVID-19 vaccine. Both conserved end residues are part of each CDR3. A D gene is named only where the DNA matches it firmly. Clone size is stated in some rows and not others, as once, few, many or a class when expanded.

NA,TRBV4-2,NA,TRBJ1-1,CASSQVSRILQGWNTEAFF,TGTGCCAGCAGCCAAGTTTCACGAATACTTCAGGGATGGAACACTGAAGCTTTCTTT
few,TRBV6-1,NA,TRBJ1-2,CASSELPSYGYTF,TGTGCCAGCAGTGAATTGCCTTCGTATGGCTACACCTTC
NA,TRBV6-1,NA,TRBJ1-5,CASSEASGPVDNQPQHF,TGTGCCAGCAGTGAAGCTTCCGGCCCGGTGGACAATCAGCCCCAGCATTTT
few,TRBV30,NA,TRBJ1-4,CAWSWKGGEKLFF,TGTGCCTGGAGTTGGAAAGGGGGTGAAAAACTGTTTTTT
NA,TRBV24-1,NA,TRBJ2-5,CATSGQGGAETQYF,TGTGCCACCAGTGGGCAGGGGGGCGCAGAGACCCAGTACTTC
few,TRBV12-3/TRBV12-4,NA,TRBJ1-1,CASSFAGSTEAFF,TGTGCCAGCAGTTTTGCAGGGAGCACTGAAGCTTTCTTT
NA,TRBV29-1,NA,TRBJ2-3,CSVLDIGDTQYF,TGCAGCGTTCTGGACATAGGAGATACGCAGTATTTT
NA,TRBV7-2,NA,TRBJ2-3,CASSLDFADTQYF,TGTGCCAGCAGCTTAGATTTCGCAGATACGCAGTATTTT
once,TRBV4-2,TRBD2,TRBJ2-5,CASSQDLAGGEETQYF,TGTGCCAGCAGCCAAGATCTAGCGGGGGGGGAAGAGACCCAGTACTTC
NA,TRBV7-2,NA,TRBJ1-5,CASSLAHSYLNQPQHF,TGTGCCAGCAGCTTAGCCCACAGCTACCTTAATCAGCCCCAGCATTTT
medium-sized,TRBV20-1,TRBD1,TRBJ1-2,CSARLKGARYGYTF,TGCAGTGCTAGATTAAAGGGGGCTCGGTATGGCTACACCTTC
NA,TRBV6-1,NA,TRBJ1-1,CASSEHGETEAFF,TGTGCCAGCAGTGAACACGGCGAAACTGAAGCTTTCTTT
once,TRBV5-1,TRBD1,TRBJ1-6,CASSSGGTGSPLHF,TGCGCCAGCAGCTCGGGAGGGACAGGATCACCCCTCCACTTT
NA,TRBV20-1,NA,TRBJ2-7,CSATDTAYEQYF,TGCAGTGCTACGGACACTGCCTACGAGCAGTACTTC
NA,TRBV19,NA,TRBJ2-7,CASSIVAGTYEQYF,TGTGCCAGTAGTATAGTTGCAGGGACCTACGAGCAGTACTTC
NA,TRBV7-3,NA,TRBJ2-1,CASSRDPYLYNEQFF,TGTGCCAGCAGCCGTGATCCTTACCTATACAATGAGCAGTTCTTC
few,TRBV7-2,TRBD1,TRBJ1-2,CASSPQGETDGYGYTF,TGTGCCAGCAGCCCGCAGGGGGAGACCGACGGATATGGCTACACCTTC
NA,TRBV27,NA,TRBJ1-2,CASTRDLGYGYTF,TGTGCCAGCACCAGGGACTTAGGCTATGGCTACACCTTC
NA,TRBV7-9,TRBD1,TRBJ2-3,CASSAGQGRADTQYF,TGTGCCAGCAGCGCGGGACAGGGGAGGGCAGATACGCAGTATTTT
once,TRBV4-1,TRBD1,TRBJ1-2,CASSPGTERTYGYTF,TGCGCCAGCAGCCCCGGGACAGAAAGGACCTATGGCTACACCTTC
few,TRBV7-6,NA,TRBJ2-5,CASSLEGSGETQYF,TGTGCCAGCAGCTTAGAGGGCAGCGGAGAGACCCAGTACTTC
NA,TRBV6-1,NA,TRBJ2-7,CASSETTYEQYF,TGTGCCAGCAGTGAGACGACCTACGAGCAGTACTTC
NA,TRBV6-1,NA,TRBJ1-4,CASRLRPTNEKLFF,TGTGCCAGTAGGCTCCGGCCTACTAATGAAAAACTGTTTTTT
NA,TRBV7-2,NA,TRBJ1-1,CASSLMGGTEAFF,TGTGCCAGCAGCTTAATGGGGGGCACTGAAGCTTTCTTT
NA,TRBV7-9,TRBD1,TRBJ1-1,CASSQTGANTEAFF,TGTGCCAGCAGCCAGACAGGGGCGAACACTGAAGCTTTCTTT
NA,TRBV5-6,NA,TRBJ1-4,CASSFRPPGKLFF,TGTGCCAGCAGCTTTCGACCCCCGGGAAAACTGTTTTTT
once,TRBV10-3,NA,TRBJ2-1,CAISESIAAYNEQFF,TGTGCCATCAGTGAGTCGATCGCCGCATACAATGAGCAGTTCTTC
NA,TRBV10-3,TRBD1,TRBJ1-2,CAISEGQGSNDYGYTF,TGTGCCATCAGTGAGGGACAGGGGTCGAATGACTATGGCTACACCTTC
NA,TRBV21-1,NA,TRBJ2-7,CASSKTNAQDRDEQYF,TGTGCCAGCAGCAAAACGAATGCTCAGGACAGGGACGAGCAGTACTTC
few,TRBV27,TRBD1,TRBJ1-2,CASSLSPGGLRYGYTF,TGTGCCAGCAGTTTATCACCAGGGGGCCTGAGATATGGCTACACCTTC
NA,TRBV15,NA,TRBJ2-5,CATSRPGGRETQYF,TGTGCCACCTCGCGACCGGGGGGCAGGGAGACCCAGTACTTC
NA,TRBV5-1,NA,TRBJ1-1,CASSYTGQNTEAFF,TGCGCCAGCAGCTACACAGGACAGAACACTGAAGCTTTCTTT
NA,TRBV12-5,TRBD1,TRBJ2-2,CASGLARDRGYDRTGELFF,TGTGCTAGTGGTTTGGCCCGAGACAGGGGGTATGATAGGACCGGGGAGCTGTTTTTT
NA,TRBV12-3/TRBV12-4,NA,TRBJ1-5,CASSSLDQPQHF,TGTGCCAGCAGTTCACTCGATCAGCCCCAGCATTTT
few,TRBV6-1,NA,TRBJ1-5,CASSEAGHMAQPQHF,TGTGCCAGCAGTGAAGCCGGACACATGGCTCAGCCCCAGCATTTT
few,TRBV10-1,TRBD2,TRBJ2-2,CASGTSGEYGELFF,TGCGCCAGCGGCACTAGCGGGGAGTACGGGGAGCTGTTTTTT
NA,TRBV6-1,TRBD1,TRBJ2-2,CASTGQGYGELFF,TGTGCCAGCACCGGACAGGGCTACGGGGAGCTGTTTTTT
few,TRBV21-1,NA,TRBJ2-5,CASSKGAQETQYF,TGTGCCAGCAGCAAAGGGGCCCAAGAGACCCAGTACTTC
few,TRBV20-1,NA,TRBJ2-5,CSAKTAWQETQYF,TGCAGTGCTAAGACAGCGTGGCAAGAGACCCAGTACTTC
NA,TRBV18,NA,TRBJ1-2,CASSPPGRMRVLANYGYTF,TGTGCCAGCTCACCACCGGGACGAATGAGGGTTCTAGCTAACTATGGCTACACCTTC
NA,TRBV18,NA,TRBJ1-5,CASSPGPPESNQPQHF,TGTGCCAGCTCACCCGGGCCCCCAGAGAGCAATCAGCCCCAGCATTTT
few,TRBV11-2,NA,TRBJ1-1,CASSSNTEAFF,TGTGCCAGCAGTTCGAACACTGAAGCTTTCTTT